The rows below give T cell receptor beta chains drawn from one sample of a study of molecular identifiers for immune sequencing clone quantification. TCRdb itself ran the PCR reads through MiXCR, one entry per CDR3 protein. The data show under 350,000 distinct CDR3 sequences, with over 20% seen just once and around 0.74% held by the top ten. The sample was naive CD8+ T cells from blood, with Jurkat cell RNA spiked in. The receptors originated from a human donor in good health. Some libraries in this study had Jurkat cell RNA spiked in. Each CDR3 is given with its conserved first and last residue. D genes are given only for firm matches. The size entry is marked missing in some rows and otherwise reads once, few, many or a size class.

v_gene: TRBV7-6; j_gene: TRBJ1-1; abundance: -; d_gene: -; CDR3nt: TGTGCCAGCAGCTTATCCGGGTCTGGCACTGAAGCTTTCTTT; CDR3aa: CASSLSGSGTEAFF
v_gene: TRBV7-6; j_gene: TRBJ2-7; abundance: few; d_gene: TRBD2; CDR3nt: TGTGCCAGCAGCTTGGAAGCGGGGGCCCGCCACGAGCAGTACTTC; CDR3aa: CASSLEAGARHEQYF
v_gene: TRBV7-9; j_gene: TRBJ1-1; abundance: few; d_gene: TRBD1; CDR3nt: TGTGCCAGCAGGCATCCGGGACAGGGGTACTCAGGCACTGAAGCTTTCTTT; CDR3aa: CASRHPGQGYSGTEAFF
v_gene: TRBV28; j_gene: TRBJ1-5; abundance: many; d_gene: -; CDR3nt: TGTGCCAGCAGCGCAACGGGGATTTTCAATCAGCCCCAGCATTTT; CDR3aa: CASSATGIFNQPQHF
v_gene: TRBV4-2; j_gene: TRBJ2-3; abundance: -; d_gene: -; CDR3nt: TGTGCCCGCCGCCTGGGACCCCTCCCAGATACGCAGTATTTT; CDR3aa: CARRLGPLPDTQYF
v_gene: TRBV4-3; j_gene: TRBJ2-3; abundance: -; d_gene: TRBD2; CDR3nt: TGCGCCAGCAGCCAGGGGACTAGCACCAGTCTCTATGGGACAGATACGCAGTATTTT; CDR3aa: CASSQGTSTSLYGTDTQYF
v_gene: TRBV12-3/TRBV12-4; j_gene: TRBJ2-3; abundance: -; d_gene: -; CDR3nt: TGTGCCAGCAGTTTATCTCAGGCGCCAGATACGCAGTATTTT; CDR3aa: CASSLSQAPDTQYF
v_gene: TRBV12-3/TRBV12-4; j_gene: TRBJ1-5; abundance: -; d_gene: -; CDR3nt: TGTGCCAGCAGCCCGGACCCTAATCAGCCCCAGCATTTT; CDR3aa: CASSPDPNQPQHF
v_gene: TRBV7-6; j_gene: TRBJ2-5; abundance: few; d_gene: TRBD2; CDR3nt: TGTGCCAGCAGCTTATCCGTCTCTCTCGCGGGAGCTTCAAAGACCCAGTACTTC; CDR3aa: CASSLSVSLAGASKTQYF
v_gene: TRBV28; j_gene: TRBJ2-1; abundance: -; d_gene: TRBD2; CDR3nt: TGTGCCAGCAGCCCCAGCGGGACTAGGGTTTGGGATGAGCAGTTCTTC; CDR3aa: CASSPSGTRVWDEQFF
v_gene: TRBV11-2; j_gene: TRBJ2-3; abundance: -; d_gene: TRBD1; CDR3nt: TGTGCCAGCAGCTATCAACGGACAGGGGGGATCGGTACAGATACGCAGTATTTT; CDR3aa: CASSYQRTGGIGTDTQYF
v_gene: TRBV29-1; j_gene: TRBJ1-1; abundance: many; d_gene: -; CDR3nt: TGCAGCGTTGAACATAGGATTATAGGGTCTGAAGCTTTCTTT; CDR3aa: CSVEHRIIGSEAFF
v_gene: TRBV12-3/TRBV12-4; j_gene: TRBJ2-5; abundance: -; d_gene: -; CDR3nt: TGTGCCAGCAGTCCTAGCGTGTGGTACCAAGAGACCCAGTACTTC; CDR3aa: CASSPSVWYQETQYF
v_gene: TRBV5-8; j_gene: TRBJ2-7; abundance: few; d_gene: -; CDR3nt: TGTGCCAGCAGCTTGGTTCCCAGCAGCTCCTACGAGCAGTACTTC; CDR3aa: CASSLVPSSSYEQYF
v_gene: TRBV6-5; j_gene: TRBJ2-5; abundance: few; d_gene: TRBD1; CDR3nt: TGTGCCAGCAGCTACCGGGACAGGGGTGGTGAGACCCAGTACTTC; CDR3aa: CASSYRDRGGETQYF
v_gene: TRBV11-2; j_gene: TRBJ2-7; abundance: few; d_gene: TRBD2; CDR3nt: TGTGCCAGCAGCGCCAGCGGGACGCGCTACGAGCAGTACTTC; CDR3aa: CASSASGTRYEQYF